The 5 T cell receptor beta chains in this list originate from one sample, sequenced in a study of technical replicates of blood from a handful of donors. The assay was immunoSEQ multiplex PCR, and TCRdb's table has in-frame clones only and misses some. This table holds 54,000 or so clones, about 93% found once. The sequenced material came from T cells isolated from PBMCs. The receptors here all came from a human donor in good health.

The CDR3 loop is CASSLAQRGYEQYF. The CDR3 DNA reads TGTGCCAGCAGCTTAGCGCAGCGGGGATACGAGCAGTACTTC. V is TRBV7-6 and J is TRBJ2-7; 7 bases match TRBD2. Germline CDR1 is SGHVS and CDR2 is FNYEAQ. CDR3 length equals 14 residues. V was pared by 0 bases and J by 4 bases, with 3 bases of the junction left unmatched.

CDR3 loop: CASSSSRGDTQYF. CDR3 sequence (DNA): TGTGCCAGCAGCTCCTCCCGAGGGGATACGCAGTATTTT. The chain links TRBV18 to TRBJ2-3, with D possibly TRBD2 on 5 matching bases. V dropped 8 bases and J dropped 6 bases, with 15 bases sitting between them. This CDR3 spans 13 amino acids. Germline CDR1 reads KGHSH; CDR2 reads LQKENI.

The rearrangement links TRBV5-1 to TRBJ2-7; D not resolved. Deletions cut 2 bases from V and 2 bases from J, with 11 bases between. Germline-derived CDR1 and CDR2 are SGHRS and YFSETQ. The CDR3 runs 14 residues. The chain's CDR3 is CASSLNQETYEQYF. CDR3 nucleotides: TGCGCCAGCAGCTTAAACCAGGAAACCTACGAGCAGTACTTC. Using reference TRBV5-1 and TRBJ2-7 for the parts outside the CDR3, the full variable domain is KAGVTQTPRYLIKTRGQQVTLSCSPISGHRSVSWYQQTPGQGLQFLFEYFSETQRNKGNFPGRFSGRQFSNSRSEMNVSTLELGDSALYLCASSLNQETYEQYFGPGTRLTVT.

The rearrangement uses TRBV6-5 and TRBJ2-7, with 8 bases fitting TRBD1. Germline loops: CDR1 MNHEY, CDR2 SVGAGI. The CDR3 extends over 13 amino acids. Unmatched junction bases numbered 7, after V lost 6 bases and J lost 6 bases. The DNA of the CDR3 is TGTGCCAGCAGGACCGGGACAGGAACCGAGCAGTACTTC. Translating it yields CASRTGTGTEQYF.

This clone has just a few counts. This chain uses TRBV14 with TRBJ1-1; D remains ambiguous. The CDR3 sequence is 14 residues long. Trimming left V 7 bases short and J 2 bases short, with 14 bases between. Germline CDR1 SGHDN, CDR2 FVKESK. The CDR3 sequence is CASNPGLINTEAFF. Here the CDR3 DNA reads TGTGCCAGCAACCCTGGACTGATAAACACTGAAGCTTTCTTT.